A single sample is the source of the 3 T cell receptor beta chains below, sequenced in a study of cytomegalovirus exposure and HLA in healthy donors. PCR employed 60 Vbeta and 13 Jbeta primers. Profiling relied on immunoSEQ multiplex PCR, and the TCRdb table lists in-frame clones only, not all of them. Of some 130,000 clones listed, around 86% were seen once; the top ten hold about 7.5%. Sequencing was performed on PBMCs. These receptors were collected from a woman aged 50 to 60 in good health and CMV-seropositive.

This rearrangement joins TRBV5-4 to TRBJ2-1; 9 bases fit TRBD2. Germline trimming cut 0 bases from V and 4 bases from J; bases unmatched to any gene: 11. Germline loops: CDR1 SGHNT, CDR2 YYREEE (reference sequence). The CDR3 runs to 18 residues. CDR3 loop: CASSLAVGAGGKYNEQFF. The CDR3 bases are TGTGCCAGCAGCTTGGCCGTAGGAGCGGGGGGAAAGTACAATGAGCAGTTCTTC.

This rearrangement joins TRBV4-3 to TRBJ1-6, with D uncertain. Trimming left V 0 bases short and J 4 bases short, with 10 bases between. In germline, CDR1 is LGHNA, CDR2 YSLEER. CDR3 length equals 16 residues. Here the CDR3 DNA reads TGCGCCAGCAGCCAAGATACAGTGGCTTATAATTCACCCCTCCACTTT. Translated, it gives CASSQDTVAYNSPLHF.

The chain employs TRBV4-3 and TRBJ1-4, with 7 bases that match TRBD1. Germline CDR1 is LGHNA and CDR2 is YSLEER. This CDR3 region has 15 residues. The ends lost 3 bases at V and 4 bases at J; junction bases unmatched: 5. The CDR3 sequence: CASSQGQSFNEKLFF. In DNA form, the CDR3 reads TGCGCCAGCAGCCAGGGACAGTCGTTTAATGAAAAACTGTTTTTT.